Below, 2 T cell receptor beta chains from the same sample are listed, as sequenced in a study of blood T cell repertoires in COVID-19. The repertoire was sequenced with immunoSEQ multiplex PCR; TCRdb's copy has only in-frame clones and lacks some. In the table there are about 170,000 clones, approximately 86% of which are singletons. Input material: peripheral blood. These receptor sequences come from a man aged 60 to 69 who had recovered from COVID-19.

The chain joins TRBV7-2 to TRBJ2-1, with 11 bases identical to TRBD2. Germline loops: CDR1 SGHTA, CDR2 FQGNSA. The V gene end was trimmed by 6 bases and the J gene end by 6 bases; junction bases not matched to a gene: 4. CDR3 length: 14 amino acids. Here the CDR3 DNA reads TGTGCCAGCAGTTATAGCGGGGGGGCCAATGAGCAGTTCTTC. Translation gives CASSYSGGANEQFF.

V gene TRBV29-1 combines with J gene TRBJ2-7, with a tentative D call TRBD1 (7 bases). Trimming took off 6 bases at V and 7 bases at J, with 16 bases between the two ends. Germline V lookup: CDR1 SQVTM, CDR2 ANQGSEA. CDR3 length: 12 residues. The CDR3 loop reads CSVRQGAGEQYF. The CDR3 DNA is TGCAGCGTACGACAGGGCGCGGGGGAGCAGTACTTC.